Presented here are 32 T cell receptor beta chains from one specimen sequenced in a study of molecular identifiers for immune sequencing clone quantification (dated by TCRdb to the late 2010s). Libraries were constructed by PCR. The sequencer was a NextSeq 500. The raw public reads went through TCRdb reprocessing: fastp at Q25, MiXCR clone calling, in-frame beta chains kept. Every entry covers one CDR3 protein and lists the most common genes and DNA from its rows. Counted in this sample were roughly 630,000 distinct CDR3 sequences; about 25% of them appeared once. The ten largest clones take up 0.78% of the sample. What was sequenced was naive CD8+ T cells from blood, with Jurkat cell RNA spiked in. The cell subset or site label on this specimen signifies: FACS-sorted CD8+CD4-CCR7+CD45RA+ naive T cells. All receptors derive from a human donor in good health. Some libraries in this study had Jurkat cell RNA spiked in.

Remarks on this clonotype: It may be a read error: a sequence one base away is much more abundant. Written as DNA, the CDR3 is TGTGCCAGTAGTATAGGGCGGGAGCAGGAGCAGTACTTC. Its protein product is CASSIGREQEQYF. The rearrangement uses TRBV19 and TRBJ2-7; 7 bases are shared with TRBD2. The germline V gene has CDR1 LNHDA and CDR2 SQIVND (reference sequence). The V segment lost 1 base and the J segment 7 bases; nucleotides outside the gene matches: 4. This CDR3 has 13 residues.

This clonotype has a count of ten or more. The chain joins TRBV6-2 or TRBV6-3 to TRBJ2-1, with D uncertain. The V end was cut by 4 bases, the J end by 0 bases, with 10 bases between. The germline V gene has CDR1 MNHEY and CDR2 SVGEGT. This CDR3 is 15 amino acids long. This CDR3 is CASSSKGSSYNEQFF. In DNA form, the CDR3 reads TGTGCCAGCAGTTCGAAGGGCAGCTCCTACAATGAGCAGTTCTTC.

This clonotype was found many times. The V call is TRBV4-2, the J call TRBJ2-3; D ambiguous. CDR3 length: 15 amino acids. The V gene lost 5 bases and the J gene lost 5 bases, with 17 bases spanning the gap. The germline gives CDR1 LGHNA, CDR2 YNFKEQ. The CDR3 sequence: CASSSLELAEDTQYF. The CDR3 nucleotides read TGTGCCAGCAGCTCCTTAGAACTGGCCGAAGATACGCAGTATTTT.

Here the CDR3 DNA reads TGTGCCAGCATTCAAAGGGGGGACTTGCGTACTAATGAAAAACTGTTTTTT. Translating gives CASIQRGDLRTNEKLFF. J is TRBJ1-4 and V is TRBV2; TRBD1 might be the D (6 bases). This CDR3 has 17 amino acids. V gave up 7 bases and J gave up 2 bases, with 20 bases separating them. Germline V lookup: CDR1 SNHLY, CDR2 FYNNEI. The entire variable domain, with the rest obtained from reference TRBV2 and TRBJ1-4, is as follows: EPEVTQTPSHQVTQMGQEVILRCVPISNHLYFYWYRQILGQKVEFLVSFYNNEISEKSEIFDDQFSVERPDGSNFTLKIRSTKLEDSAMYFCASIQRGDLRTNEKLFFGSGTQLSVL.

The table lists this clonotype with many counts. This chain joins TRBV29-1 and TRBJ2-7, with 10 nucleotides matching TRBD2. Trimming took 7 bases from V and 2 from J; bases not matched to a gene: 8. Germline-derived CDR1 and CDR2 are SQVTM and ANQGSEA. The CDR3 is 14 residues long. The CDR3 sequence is CSAEGLADTYEQYF. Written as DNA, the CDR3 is TGCAGCGCCGAAGGACTAGCGGACACCTACGAGCAGTACTTC.

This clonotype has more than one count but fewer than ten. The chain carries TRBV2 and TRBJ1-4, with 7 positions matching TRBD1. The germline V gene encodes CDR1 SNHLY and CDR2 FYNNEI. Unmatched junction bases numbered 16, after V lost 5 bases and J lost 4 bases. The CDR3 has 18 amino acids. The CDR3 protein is CASSYPPSTGPGNEKLFF. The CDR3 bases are TGTGCCAGCAGTTACCCCCCCTCGACAGGGCCGGGTAATGAAAAACTGTTTTTT.

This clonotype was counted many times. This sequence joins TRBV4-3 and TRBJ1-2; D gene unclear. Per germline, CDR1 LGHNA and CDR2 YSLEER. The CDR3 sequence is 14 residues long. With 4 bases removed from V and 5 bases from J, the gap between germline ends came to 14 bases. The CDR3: CASSPRYAGYGYTF. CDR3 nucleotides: TGCGCCAGCAGCCCAAGATATGCCGGGTATGGCTACACCTTC.

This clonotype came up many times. CDR3: CASSPTAGPYEQYF. CDR3 DNA sequence: TGTGCCAGCAGCCCGACGGCGGGGCCCTACGAGCAGTACTTC. The rearrangement links TRBV7-9 to TRBJ2-7, with D possibly TRBD2 on 6 matching bases. V was trimmed by 5 bases and J by 2 bases, leaving 13 bases between them. Germline CDR1 is SEHNR and CDR2 is FQNEAQ (reference sequence). The CDR3 totals 14 residues.

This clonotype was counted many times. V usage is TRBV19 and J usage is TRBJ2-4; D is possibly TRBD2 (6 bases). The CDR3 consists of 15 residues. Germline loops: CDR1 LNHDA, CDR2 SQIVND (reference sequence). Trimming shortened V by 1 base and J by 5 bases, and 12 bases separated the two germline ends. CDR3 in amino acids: CASSIGSRGENIQYF. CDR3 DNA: TGTGCCAGTAGTATAGGATCGCGCGGGGAAAACATTCAGTACTTC.

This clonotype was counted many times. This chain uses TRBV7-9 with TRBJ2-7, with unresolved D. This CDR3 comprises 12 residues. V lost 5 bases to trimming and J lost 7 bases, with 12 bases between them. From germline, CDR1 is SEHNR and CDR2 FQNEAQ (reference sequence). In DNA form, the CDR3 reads TGTGCCAGCAGCCGGCCGGCCCGGGAGCAGTACTTC. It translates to CASSRPAREQYF.

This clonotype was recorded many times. CDR3 bases: TGCGCCAGCAGCCAAGACGAGCTAGCGGGAGTACCAGATACGCAGTATTTT. This translates into CASSQDELAGVPDTQYF. The chain links TRBV4-3 to TRBJ2-3; 10 bases are shared with TRBD2. This CDR3 region has 17 residues. Germline loops: CDR1 LGHNA, CDR2 YSLEER. The ends lost 0 bases at V and 4 bases at J; junction bases unmatched: 7.

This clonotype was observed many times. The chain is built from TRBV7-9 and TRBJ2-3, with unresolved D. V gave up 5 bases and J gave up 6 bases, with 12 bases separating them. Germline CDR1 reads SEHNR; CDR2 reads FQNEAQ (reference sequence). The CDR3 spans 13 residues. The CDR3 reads CASSLEPRDTQYF. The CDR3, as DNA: TGTGCCAGCAGCCTAGAACCGAGGGATACGCAGTATTTT. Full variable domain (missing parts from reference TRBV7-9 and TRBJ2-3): DTGVSQNPRHKITKRGQNVTFRCDPISEHNRLYWYRQTLGQGPEFLTYFQNEAQLEKSRLLSDRFSAERPKGSFSTLEIQRTEQGDSAMYLCASSLEPRDTQYFGPGTRLTVL.

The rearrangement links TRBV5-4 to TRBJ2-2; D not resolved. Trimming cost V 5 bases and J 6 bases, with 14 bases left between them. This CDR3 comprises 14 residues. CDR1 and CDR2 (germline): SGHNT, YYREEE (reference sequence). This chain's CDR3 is CASRPEDGPGELFF. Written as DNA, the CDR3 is TGTGCCAGCAGGCCTGAGGATGGGCCCGGGGAGCTGTTTTTT.

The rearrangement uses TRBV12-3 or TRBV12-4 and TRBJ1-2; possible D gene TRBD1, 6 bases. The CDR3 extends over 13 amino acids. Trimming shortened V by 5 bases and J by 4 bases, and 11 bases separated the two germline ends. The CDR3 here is CASSNDRSYGYTF. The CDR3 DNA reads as TGTGCCAGCAGTAACGACAGGAGCTATGGCTACACCTTC.

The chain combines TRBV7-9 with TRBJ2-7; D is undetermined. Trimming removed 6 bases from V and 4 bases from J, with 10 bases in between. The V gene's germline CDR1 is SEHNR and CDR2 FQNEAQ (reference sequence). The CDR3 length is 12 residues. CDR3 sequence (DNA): TGTGCCAGCAGTTCTGACACGTACGAGCAGTACTTC. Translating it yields CASSSDTYEQYF. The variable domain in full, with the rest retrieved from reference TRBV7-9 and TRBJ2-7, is DTGVSQNPRHKITKRGQNVTFRCDPISEHNRLYWYRQTLGQGPEFLTYFQNEAQLEKSRLLSDRFSAERPKGSFSTLEIQRTEQGDSAMYLCASSSDTYEQYFGPGTRLTVT.

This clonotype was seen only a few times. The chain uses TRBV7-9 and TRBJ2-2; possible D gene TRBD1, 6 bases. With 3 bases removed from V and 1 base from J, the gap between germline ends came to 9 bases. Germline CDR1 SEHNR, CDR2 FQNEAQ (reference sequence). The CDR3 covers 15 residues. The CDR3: CASSFGGQNTGELFF. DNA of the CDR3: TGTGCCAGCAGCTTTGGGGGACAGAACACCGGGGAGCTGTTTTTT. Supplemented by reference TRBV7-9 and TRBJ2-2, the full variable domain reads DTGVSQNPRHKITKRGQNVTFRCDPISEHNRLYWYRQTLGQGPEFLTYFQNEAQLEKSRLLSDRFSAERPKGSFSTLEIQRTEQGDSAMYLCASSFGGQNTGELFFGEGSRLTVL.

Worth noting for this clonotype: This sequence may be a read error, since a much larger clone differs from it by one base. CDR3 residues: CASSADMEDTQYF. Here the CDR3 DNA reads TGTGCCAGCAGCGCAGACATGGAAGATACGCAGTATTTT. This chain connects TRBV9 to TRBJ2-3; D is uncertain. Germline V gene sequence: CDR1 SGDLS, CDR2 YYNGEE. Between the trimmed V and J ends, which lost 3 bases and 5 bases, there was a span of 10 bases. This CDR3 comprises 13 residues.

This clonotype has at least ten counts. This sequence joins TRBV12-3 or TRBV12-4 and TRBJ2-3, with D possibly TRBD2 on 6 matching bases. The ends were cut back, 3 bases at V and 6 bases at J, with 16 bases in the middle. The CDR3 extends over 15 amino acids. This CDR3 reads CASSFARELWDTQYF. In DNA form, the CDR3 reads TGTGCCAGCAGTTTCGCGCGGGAACTCTGGGATACGCAGTATTTT.

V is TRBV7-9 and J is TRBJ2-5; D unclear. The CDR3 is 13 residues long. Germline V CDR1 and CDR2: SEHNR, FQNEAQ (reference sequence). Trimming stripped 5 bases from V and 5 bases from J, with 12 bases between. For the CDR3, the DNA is TGTGCCAGCAGCCGATTCAATGAGGAGACCCAGTACTTC. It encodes CASSRFNEETQYF.

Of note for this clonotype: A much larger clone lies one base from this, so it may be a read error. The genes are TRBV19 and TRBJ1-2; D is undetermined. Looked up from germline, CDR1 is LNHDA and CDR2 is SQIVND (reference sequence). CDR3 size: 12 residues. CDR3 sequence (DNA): TGTGCCAGTAGTAACGGGAACTATGGCCACACCTTC. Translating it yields CASSNGNYGHTF.

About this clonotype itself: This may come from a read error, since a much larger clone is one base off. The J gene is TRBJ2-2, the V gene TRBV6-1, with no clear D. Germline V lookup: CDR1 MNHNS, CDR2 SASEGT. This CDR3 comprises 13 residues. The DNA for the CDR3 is TGTGCCAGCAGTGAAGGGAACACCCGGGAGCTGTTTTTT. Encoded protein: CASSEGNTRELFF.

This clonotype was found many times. The CDR3 bases are TGTGCCAGCAGACACGGGTATACGCAGTATTTT. This codes for CASRHGYTQYF. The J gene is TRBJ2-3, the V gene TRBV27; D is unresolved. The V gene lost 6 bases and the J gene lost 7 bases, with 8 bases spanning the gap. From germline, CDR1 is MNHEY and CDR2 SMNVEV (reference sequence). CDR3 length equals 11 residues.

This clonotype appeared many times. CDR3 in amino acids: CASSLAQLAGDRAGELFF. The CDR3 DNA reads as TGTGCCAGCAGCTTAGCGCAACTAGCGGGAGATCGCGCCGGGGAGCTGTTTTTT. The rearrangement joins TRBV7-2 to TRBJ2-2; TRBD2 matches 11 bases. Germline V gene sequence: CDR1 SGHTA, CDR2 FQGNSA. V trimming: 0 bases; J trimming: 6 bases; junction bases outside the gene matches: 9. This CDR3 region has 18 residues.

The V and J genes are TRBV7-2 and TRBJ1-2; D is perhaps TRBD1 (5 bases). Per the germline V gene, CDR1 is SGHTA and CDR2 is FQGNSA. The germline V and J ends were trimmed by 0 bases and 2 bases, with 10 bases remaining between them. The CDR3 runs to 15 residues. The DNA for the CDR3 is TGTGCCAGCAGCTTAGCGAGAGGGGAGAACTATGGCTACACCTTC. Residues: CASSLARGENYGYTF.

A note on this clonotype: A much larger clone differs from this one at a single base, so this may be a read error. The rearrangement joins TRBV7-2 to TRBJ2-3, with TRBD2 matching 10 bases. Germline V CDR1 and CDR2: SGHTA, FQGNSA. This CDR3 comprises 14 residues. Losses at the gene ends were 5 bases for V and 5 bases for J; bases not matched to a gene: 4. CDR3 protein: CASSGTSEQDTQYF. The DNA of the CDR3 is TGTGCCAGCAGCGGGACTAGCGAGCAAGATACGCAGTATTTT. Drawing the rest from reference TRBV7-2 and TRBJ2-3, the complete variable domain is GAGVSQSPSNKVTEKGKDVELRCDPISGHTALYWYRQSLGQGLEFLIYFQGNSAPDKSGLPSDRFSAERTGGSVSTLTIQRTQQEDSAVYLCASSGTSEQDTQYFGPGTRLTVL.

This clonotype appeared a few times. The CDR3 loop is CASGPQGGHNEQFF. In DNA, the CDR3 is TGTGCCAGCGGACCCCAGGGGGGCCACAATGAGCAGTTCTTC. The genes are TRBV12-3 or TRBV12-4 and TRBJ2-1, with D perhaps TRBD1 (7 bases). The CDR3 contains 14 residues. Trimming took 8 bases from V and 5 from J, leaving 16 bases between them.

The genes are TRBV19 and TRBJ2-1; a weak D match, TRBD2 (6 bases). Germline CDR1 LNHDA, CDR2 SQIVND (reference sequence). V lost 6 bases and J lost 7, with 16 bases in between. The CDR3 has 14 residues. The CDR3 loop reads CASREGRSHNEQFF. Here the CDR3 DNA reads TGTGCCAGTAGGGAGGGACGGTCCCATAATGAGCAGTTCTTC.

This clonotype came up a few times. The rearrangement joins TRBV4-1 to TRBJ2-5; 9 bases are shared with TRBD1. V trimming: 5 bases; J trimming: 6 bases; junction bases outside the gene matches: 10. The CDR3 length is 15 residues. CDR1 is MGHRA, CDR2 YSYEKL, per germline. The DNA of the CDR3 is TGCGCCAGCAGCGGATGGACAGGGGAGGCGAAGACCCAGTACTTC. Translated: CASSGWTGEAKTQYF.

CDR3 amino acids: CAISGLAEETQYF. CDR3 DNA sequence: TGTGCCATCAGTGGACTAGCGGAAGAGACCCAGTACTTC. This sequence joins TRBV10-3 and TRBJ2-5, with TRBD2 identical over 9 bases. The CDR3 covers 13 residues. Losses at the gene ends were 4 bases for V and 3 bases for J; bases not matched to a gene: 0. Germline V gene lookup returns CDR1 ENHRY and CDR2 SYGVKD.

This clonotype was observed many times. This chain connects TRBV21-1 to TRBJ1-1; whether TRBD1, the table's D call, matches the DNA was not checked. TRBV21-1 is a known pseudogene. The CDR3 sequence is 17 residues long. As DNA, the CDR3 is TGTGCCAGCAGCAAAGGTCACCCGGGACAGGGTCCAACTGAAGCTTTCTTT. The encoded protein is CASSKGHPGQGPTEAFF.

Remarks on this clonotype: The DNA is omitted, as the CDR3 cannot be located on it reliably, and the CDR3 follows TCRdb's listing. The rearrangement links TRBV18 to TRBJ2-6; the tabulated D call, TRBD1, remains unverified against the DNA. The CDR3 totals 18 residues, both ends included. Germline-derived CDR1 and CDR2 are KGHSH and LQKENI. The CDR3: CASSPRARVGSGATVLPF.

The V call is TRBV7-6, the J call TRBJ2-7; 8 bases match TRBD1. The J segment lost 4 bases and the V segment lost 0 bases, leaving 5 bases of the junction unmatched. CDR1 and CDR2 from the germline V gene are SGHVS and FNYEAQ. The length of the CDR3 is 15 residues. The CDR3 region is CASSLAPGGLYEQYF. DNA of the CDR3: TGTGCCAGCAGCTTAGCTCCAGGGGGCCTGTACGAGCAGTACTTC.